This T cell receptor (beta chain) was identified during a study of CD8 T cells in ankylosing spondylitis. Germline assignment: CDR1 LNHNV and CDR2 YYDKDF (reference sequence). Trimming removed 0 bases from V and 6 bases from J, with 14 bases in between. The CDR3 is 16 amino acids. From the 5' RACE reads, TCRdb called clonotypes with MiXCR, one entry per CDR3 protein. The sample gives 220,000 or so distinct CDR3 sequences, over 9.5% of which show up once; about 19% is in the top ten. This clonotype was recorded at least ten times. Input material: blood, either unsorted or a sorted T cell fraction (not recorded which). This sequence was found in a male donor with ankylosing spondylitis or in good health (not recorded which). The chain joins TRBV15 to TRBJ2-2; D may be TRBD2 (5 bases). This chain's CDR3 is CATSRDLGESSGELFF. The DNA for the CDR3 is TGTGCCACCAGCAGAGATCTCGGGGAGTCTTCCGGGGAGCTGTTTTTT.